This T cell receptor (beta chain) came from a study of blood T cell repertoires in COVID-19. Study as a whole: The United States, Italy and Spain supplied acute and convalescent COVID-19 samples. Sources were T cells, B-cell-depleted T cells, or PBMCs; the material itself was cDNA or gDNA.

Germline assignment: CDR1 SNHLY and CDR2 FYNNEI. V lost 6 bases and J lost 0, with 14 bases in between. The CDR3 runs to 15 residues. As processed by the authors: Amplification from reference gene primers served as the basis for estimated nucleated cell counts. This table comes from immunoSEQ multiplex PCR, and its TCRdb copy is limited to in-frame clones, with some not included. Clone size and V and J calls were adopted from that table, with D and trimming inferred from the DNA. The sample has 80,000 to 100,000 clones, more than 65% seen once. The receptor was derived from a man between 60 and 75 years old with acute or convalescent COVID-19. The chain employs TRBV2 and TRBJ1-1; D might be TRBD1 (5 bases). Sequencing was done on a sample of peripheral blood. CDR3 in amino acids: CASRPNPGMNTEAFF. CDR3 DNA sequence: TGTGCCAGCAGACCCAATCCAGGGATGAACACTGAAGCTTTCTTT. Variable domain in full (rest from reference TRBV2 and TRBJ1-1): EPEVTQTPSHQVTQMGQEVILRCVPISNHLYFYWYRQILGQKVEFLVSFYNNEISEKSEIFDDQFSVERPDGSNFTLKIRSTKLEDSAMYFCASRPNPGMNTEAFFGQGTRLTVV.